One and the same sample provided the 25 T cell receptor beta chains below, sequenced in a study of PD-L1 blockade in urothelial cancer. Only in-frame clones appear in the TCRdb table, and some are missing; sequencing was by immunoSEQ multiplex PCR. The sample records tens of thousands of clones, approximately 88% being singletons. The time point: pretreatment peripheral blood. Sequencing was performed on PBMCs, taken around atezolizumab (anti-PD-L1) treatment. Source of these receptors: a man between 45 and 60 years old with urothelial cancer.

The chain employs TRBV6-1 and TRBJ2-7; D perhaps matches TRBD1 (6 bases). Germline CDR1 MNHNS, CDR2 SASEGT. The CDR3 has 13 amino acids. V shed 8 bases and J shed 2 bases, with 13 bases lying between them. CDR3 coding DNA: TGTGCCAGCCTCCCCCGGGACACCTACGAGCAGTACTTC. This sequence encodes CASLPRDTYEQYF.

This clone was found once. V gene TRBV10-1 combines with J gene TRBJ2-3, with TRBD2 matching over 8 bases. Germline lookup yields CDR1 WNHNN and CDR2 SYGVQD (reference sequence). This CDR3 has 18 residues. V gave up 1 base and J gave up 2 bases; unmatched junction bases: 11. The CDR3: CASSEYRLRRGATDTQYF. DNA of the CDR3: TGCGCCAGCAGTGAGTACCGGTTGAGGCGGGGGGCCACAGATACGCAGTATTTT.

The chain combines TRBV28 with TRBJ1-5; D may be TRBD1 (6 bases). Germline V lookup: CDR1 MDHEN, CDR2 SYDVKM. The CDR3 sequence is 16 residues long. V was cut by 5 bases and J by 3 bases, with 17 bases left in between. Here the CDR3 DNA reads TGTGCCAGCAGTGGCTCTGGGGGCTCGGTCAATCAGCCCCAGCATTTT. Its translation is CASSGSGGSVNQPQHF.

The sample holds a few counts of this clone. The CDR3 sequence is CASSPPSVREQYF. CDR3 sequence (DNA): TGTGCCAGCAGCCCCCCGTCGGTACGCGAGCAGTACTTC. The chain combines TRBV7-9 with TRBJ2-7; D gene ambiguous. Between the trimmed V and J ends, which lost 5 bases and 6 bases, there was a span of 14 bases. From germline, CDR1 is SEHNR and CDR2 FQNEAQ (reference sequence). The CDR3 length is 13 residues.

The V call is TRBV10-2, the J call TRBJ2-1; D is uncertain. The germline CDR1 and CDR2 sequences are WSHSY and SAAADI. Trimming removed 0 bases at V and 5 bases at J, with 8 bases between. CDR3 length: 14 amino acids. This CDR3 reads CASSESGDNNEQFF. In DNA form, the CDR3 reads TGCGCCAGCAGTGAGTCGGGCGATAACAATGAGCAGTTCTTC.

The chain employs TRBV2 and TRBJ1-2; 7 nucleotides align to TRBD1. The CDR3 runs to 12 residues. From germline, CDR1 is SNHLY and CDR2 FYNNEI. Trimming removed 7 bases from V and 2 bases from J; junction bases left unmatched: 1. Here the CDR3 DNA reads TGTGCCAGCAAGGACAGGAACTATGGCTACACCTTC. This codes for CASKDRNYGYTF.

The chain couples TRBV11-2 to TRBJ2-3; D gene ambiguous. V was pared by 0 bases and J by 6 bases, with 4 bases between. Germline CDR1 is SGHAT and CDR2 is FQNNGV. The CDR3 contains 12 residues. For the CDR3, the DNA is TGTGCCAGCAGCTTAGATCGGGATACGCAGTATTTT. This codes for CASSLDRDTQYF.

V and J are TRBV6-8 and TRBJ1-1, with D perhaps matching TRBD1 (6 bases). Germline-derived CDR1 and CDR2 are MNHGY and SAAAGT. The CDR3 is 16 residues long. V dropped 0 bases and J dropped 3 bases, with 14 bases sitting between them. The CDR3 protein is CASSYSTGKGDTEAFF. DNA of the CDR3: TGTGCCAGCAGTTACTCCACAGGGAAGGGGGACACTGAAGCTTTCTTT.

The rearrangement links TRBV5-1 to TRBJ1-6; 7 nucleotides align to TRBD1. CDR3 length: 15 amino acids. V was pared by 0 bases and J by 8 bases, with 5 bases of the junction left unmatched. Germline V gene data show CDR1 as SGHRS and CDR2 as YFSETQ. The CDR3 spells CASSLGAGGDSPLHF. CDR3 sequence (DNA): TGCGCCAGCAGCTTGGGGGCAGGGGGTGATTCACCCCTCCACTTT.

This clone appeared a few times. The chain combines TRBV30 with TRBJ2-4; maybe TRBD1 (5 bases). Germline-derived CDR1 and CDR2 are GTSNPN and SVGIG (reference sequence). V gave up 0 bases and J gave up 9 bases, with 9 bases separating them. The CDR3 is 12 amino acids. The CDR3 DNA follows: TGTGCCTGGAGTGTAGTCCAGGGCATTCAGTACTTC. Its translation: CAWSVVQGIQYF.

Comments on this clone: One end of the junction varies from germline; a read error may be responsible. The chain has TRBV9 and TRBJ1-3, with D unclear. The germline gives CDR1 SGDLS, CDR2 YYNGEE. CDR3 size: 13 residues. The CDR3 here is CASGVALGNTIYF. CDR3 DNA sequence: TGTGCCAGCGGCGTAGCCCTCGGAAACACCATATATTTT.

The gene calls are TRBV5-1 and TRBJ2-3; 8 bases match TRBD2. V shed 8 bases and J 5 bases; nucleotides not matched to a gene: 10. In germline, CDR1 is SGHRS, CDR2 YFSETQ. The CDR3 is 14 residues long. The DNA for the CDR3 is TGCGCCAGTGGTCGGACTAGCAAGCGAGATACGCAGTATTTT. This encodes CASGRTSKRDTQYF.

The chain has TRBV5-4 and TRBJ2-5; 11 nucleotides align to TRBD2. Germline CDR1 and CDR2: SGHNT and YYREEE (reference sequence). CDR3 size: 14 residues. Trimming took 4 bases from V and 5 from J; bases not matched to a gene: 4. CDR3 nucleotides: TGTGCCAGCAGCCGGACTAGCGGGCAGGAGACCCAGTACTTC. This translates into CASSRTSGQETQYF.

V and J are TRBV13 and TRBJ2-7; D is uncertain. In germline, CDR1 is PRHDT, CDR2 FYEKMQ (reference sequence). V lost 5 bases to trimming and J lost 4 bases, with 9 bases between them. The CDR3 covers 12 residues. Here the CDR3 DNA reads TGTGCCAGCAGCCTCCTCGGTTACGAGCAGTACTTC. Amino acid sequence: CASSLLGYEQYF.

The chain has TRBV7-8 and TRBJ1-4; 8 positions agree with TRBD1. CDR3 size: 16 residues. CDR1 is SGHVS and CDR2 is FQNEAQ in the germline V gene. J lost 3 bases, V lost 4 bases, and 7 bases had no gene match. For the CDR3, the DNA is TGTGCCAGCAGCTATCCGGGACAGGAGTCTAATGAAAAACTGTTTTTT. Its translation: CASSYPGQESNEKLFF.

This clone appeared a few times. The chain has TRBV7-2 and TRBJ2-1; weak D call: TRBD1 (5 bases). CDR3 length: 12 amino acids. Per germline, CDR1 SGHTA and CDR2 FQGNSA. V shed 5 bases and J shed 9 bases, with 11 bases lying between them. The CDR3 DNA follows: TGTGCCAGCAGCGTCCAGGGTTCTGAGCAGTTCTTC. Protein sequence: CASSVQGSEQFF.

This clone was observed once. The chain couples TRBV29-1 to TRBJ2-7, with D possibly being TRBD2 (5 bases). Germline values: CDR1 SQVTM, CDR2 ANQGSEA. This CDR3 contains 13 residues. The ends were cut back, 2 bases at V and 1 base at J, with 9 bases in the middle. The CDR3 sequence is CSVESGESYEQYF. The CDR3 DNA follows: TGCAGCGTTGAAAGCGGCGAGTCCTACGAGCAGTACTTC.

The V and J genes are TRBV11-2 and TRBJ2-1; 14 bases fit TRBD2. Germline-derived CDR1 and CDR2 are SGHAT and FQNNGV. V shed 4 bases, J shed 6 bases, and the junction held 8 bases outside the gene matches. This CDR3 has 17 amino acids. CDR3 sequence reads: CASSSRRGTSGSNEQFF. Written as DNA, the CDR3 is TGTGCCAGCAGCTCTAGGCGCGGGACTAGCGGGAGCAATGAGCAGTTCTTC. Using reference TRBV11-2 and TRBJ2-1 for the parts outside the CDR3, the full variable domain is EAGVAQSPRYKIIEKRQSVAFWCNPISGHATLYWYQQILGQGPKLLIQFQNNGVVDDSQLPKDRFSAERLKGVDSTLKIQPAKLEDSAVYLCASSSRRGTSGSNEQFFGPGTRLTVL.

The V call is TRBV7-9, the J call TRBJ2-1, with TRBD2 matching over 12 bases. Germline trimming cut 9 bases from V and 9 bases from J; bases unmatched to any gene: 6. Germline V gene data show CDR1 as SEHNR and CDR2 as FQNEAQ (reference sequence). CDR3 size: 13 residues. In DNA, the CDR3 is TGTGCCAGTTACGGACTAGCGGGATCTGAGCAGTTCTTC. Translating it yields CASYGLAGSEQFF.

The chain carries TRBV5-8 and TRBJ1-5; a possible D gene is TRBD1 (6 bases). With 4 bases removed from V and 4 bases from J, the gap between germline ends came to 21 bases. The V gene's germline CDR1 is SGHTS and CDR2 YDEGEE. This CDR3 region has 17 residues. The CDR3 coding sequence is TGTGCCAGCAGCAACGGACAGACCCGAACCATTAATCAGCCCCAGCATTTT. Amino acids: CASSNGQTRTINQPQHF.

V usage is TRBV5-1 and J usage is TRBJ1-2; weak D call: TRBD1 (5 bases). The ends were cut back, 0 bases at V and 5 bases at J, with 11 bases in the middle. The germline gives CDR1 SGHRS, CDR2 YFSETQ. This CDR3 comprises 14 residues. The DNA for the CDR3 is TGCGCCAGCAGCTTGGATCAGGGTCGGTATGGCTACACCTTC. Amino acid sequence: CASSLDQGRYGYTF. Complete variable domain (other parts from reference TRBV5-1 and TRBJ1-2): KAGVTQTPRYLIKTRGQQVTLSCSPISGHRSVSWYQQTPGQGLQFLFEYFSETQRNKGNFPGRFSGRQFSNSRSEMNVSTLELGDSALYLCASSLDQGRYGYTFGSGTRLTVV.

The V gene is TRBV4-1, the J gene TRBJ2-7; 9 bases are shared with TRBD2. The CDR3 has 15 residues. Germline V gene data show CDR1 as MGHRA and CDR2 as YSYEKL. V lost 0 bases, J lost 5 bases, and 5 bases stayed unmatched. CDR3 nucleotides: TGCGCCAGCAGCCAAGATGGCGGGAGGGGTGACGAGCAGTACTTC. Amino acid sequence: CASSQDGGRGDEQYF.

This chain links TRBV19 with TRBJ2-3, with a weak D call TRBD1 (5 bases). Deletions cut 4 bases from V and 0 bases from J, with 11 bases between. The CDR3 consists of 15 residues. Looked up from germline, CDR1 is LNHDA and CDR2 is SQIVND (reference sequence). In DNA, the CDR3 is TGTGCCAGTAGTACTCAGGGAAAGAGCACAGATACGCAGTATTTT. Protein product: CASSTQGKSTDTQYF.

The gene calls are TRBV11-3 and TRBJ2-5; 7 nucleotides agree with TRBD2. Germline V CDR1 and CDR2: SGHNT, YENEEA. The CDR3 has 13 residues. V lost 2 bases to trimming and J lost 5 bases; unmatched junction nucleotides: 2. CDR3 bases: TGTGCCAGCAGCTTACAGGGAGGGGAGACCCAGTACTTC. Its protein is CASSLQGGETQYF.

The gene calls are TRBV6-1 and TRBJ2-5; possibly TRBD2 for D (5 bases). V lost 8 bases to trimming and J lost 4 bases, with 11 bases between them. The germline CDR1 and CDR2 sequences are MNHNS and SASEGT. The CDR3 totals 12 residues. For the CDR3, the DNA is TGTGCCAGCTTGCTAGCCACAGAGACCCAGTACTTC. Encoded protein: CASLLATETQYF.